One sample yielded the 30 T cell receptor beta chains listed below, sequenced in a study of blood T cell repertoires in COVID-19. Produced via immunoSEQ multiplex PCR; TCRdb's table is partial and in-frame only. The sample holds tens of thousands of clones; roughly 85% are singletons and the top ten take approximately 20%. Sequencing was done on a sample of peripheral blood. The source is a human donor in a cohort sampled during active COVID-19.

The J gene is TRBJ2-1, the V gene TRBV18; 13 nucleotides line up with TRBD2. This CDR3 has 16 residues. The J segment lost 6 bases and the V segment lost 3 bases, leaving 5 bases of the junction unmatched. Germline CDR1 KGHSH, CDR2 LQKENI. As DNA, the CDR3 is TGTGCCAGCTCACCCCGGTGGACTAGCGGGGGCAATGAGCAGTTCTTC. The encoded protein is CASSPRWTSGGNEQFF.

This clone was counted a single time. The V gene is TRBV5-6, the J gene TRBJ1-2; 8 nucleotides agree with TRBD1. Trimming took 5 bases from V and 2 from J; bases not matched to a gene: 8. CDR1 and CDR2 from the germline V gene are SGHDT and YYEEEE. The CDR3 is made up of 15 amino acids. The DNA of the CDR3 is TGTGCCAGCAGATACCAGGGGGCGGGAAACTATGGCTACACCTTC. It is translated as CASRYQGAGNYGYTF.

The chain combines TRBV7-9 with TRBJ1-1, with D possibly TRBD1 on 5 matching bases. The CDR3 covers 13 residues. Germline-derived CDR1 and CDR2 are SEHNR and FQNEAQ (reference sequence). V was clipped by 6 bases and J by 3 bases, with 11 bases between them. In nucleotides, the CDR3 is TGTGCCAGCAGTTTGACAGTGGACACTGAAGCTTTCTTT. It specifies CASSLTVDTEAFF.

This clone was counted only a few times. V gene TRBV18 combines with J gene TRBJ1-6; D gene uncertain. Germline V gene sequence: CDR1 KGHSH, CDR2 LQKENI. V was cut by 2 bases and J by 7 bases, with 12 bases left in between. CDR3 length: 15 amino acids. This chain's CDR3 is CASSPGSAGNSPLHF. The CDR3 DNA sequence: TGTGCCAGCTCACCAGGGAGCGCAGGCAATTCACCCCTCCACTTT. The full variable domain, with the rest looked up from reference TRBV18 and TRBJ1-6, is NAGVMQNPRHLVRRRGQEARLRCSPMKGHSHVYWYRQLPEEGLKFMVYLQKENIIDESGMPKERFSAEFPKEGPSILRIQQVVRGDSAAYFCASSPGSAGNSPLHFGNGTRLTVT.

CDR3 in DNA: TGTGCCAGTAGGTCGGCTGGAAACACCATATATTTT. This encodes CASRSAGNTIYF. This chain joins TRBV19 and TRBJ1-3; no clear D gene. V lost 6 bases, J lost 2 bases, and 5 bases lay in between. The CDR3 totals 12 residues. From germline, CDR1 is LNHDA and CDR2 SQIVND (reference sequence).

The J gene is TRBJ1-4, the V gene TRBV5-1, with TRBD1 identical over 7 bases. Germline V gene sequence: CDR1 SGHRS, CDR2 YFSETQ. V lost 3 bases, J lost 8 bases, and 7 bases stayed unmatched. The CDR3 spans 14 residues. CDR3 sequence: CASSSGQAEEKLFF. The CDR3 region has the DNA TGCGCCAGCAGCTCCGGACAGGCGGAGGAAAAACTGTTTTTT.

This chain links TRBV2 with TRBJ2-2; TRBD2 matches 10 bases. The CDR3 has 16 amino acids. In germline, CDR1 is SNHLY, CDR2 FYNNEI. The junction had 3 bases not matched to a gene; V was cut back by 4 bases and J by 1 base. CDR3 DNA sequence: TGTGCCAGCAGTGCGACTAGCGGGCTGAACACCGGGGAGCTGTTTTTT. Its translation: CASSATSGLNTGELFF.

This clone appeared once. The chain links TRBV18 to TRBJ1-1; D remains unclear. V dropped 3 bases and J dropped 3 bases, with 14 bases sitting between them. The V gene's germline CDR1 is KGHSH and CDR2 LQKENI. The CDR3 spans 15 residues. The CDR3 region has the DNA TGTGCCAGCTCACCCAACCCACCCGGGGACACTGAAGCTTTCTTT. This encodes CASSPNPPGDTEAFF.

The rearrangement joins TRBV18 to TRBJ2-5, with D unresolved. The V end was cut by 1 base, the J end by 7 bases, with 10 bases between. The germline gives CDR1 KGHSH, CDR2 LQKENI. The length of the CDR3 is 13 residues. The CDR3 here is CASSPRAAGTQYF. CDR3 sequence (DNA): TGTGCCAGCTCACCACGGGCCGCCGGGACCCAGTACTTC.

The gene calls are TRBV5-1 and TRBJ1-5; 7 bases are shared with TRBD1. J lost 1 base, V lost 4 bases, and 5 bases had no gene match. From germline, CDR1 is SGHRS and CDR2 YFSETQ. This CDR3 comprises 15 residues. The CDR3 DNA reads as TGCGCCAGCAGCGAACAGGGGTCGAGCAATCAGCCCCAGCATTTT. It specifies CASSEQGSSNQPQHF.

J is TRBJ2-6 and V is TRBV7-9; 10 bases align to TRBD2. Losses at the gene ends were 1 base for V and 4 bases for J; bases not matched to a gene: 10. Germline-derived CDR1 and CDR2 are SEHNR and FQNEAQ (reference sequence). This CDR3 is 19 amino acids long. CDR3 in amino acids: CASSLVLISGGFGANVLTF. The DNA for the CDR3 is TGTGCCAGCAGCTTAGTGCTGATTAGCGGGGGGTTCGGGGCCAACGTCCTGACTTTC.

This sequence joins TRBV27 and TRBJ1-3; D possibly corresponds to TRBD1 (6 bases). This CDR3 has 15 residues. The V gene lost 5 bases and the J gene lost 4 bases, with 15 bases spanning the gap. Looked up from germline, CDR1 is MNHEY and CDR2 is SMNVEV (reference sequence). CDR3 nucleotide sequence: TGTGCCAGCAGTAGATCACAGGGAGCAGGAAACACCATATATTTT. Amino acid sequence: CASSRSQGAGNTIYF.

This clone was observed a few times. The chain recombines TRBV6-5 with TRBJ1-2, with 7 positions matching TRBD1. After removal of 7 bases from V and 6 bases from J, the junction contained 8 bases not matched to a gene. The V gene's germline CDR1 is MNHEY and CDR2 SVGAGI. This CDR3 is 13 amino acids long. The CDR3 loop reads CASTRQGWDGYTF. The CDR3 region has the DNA TGTGCCAGCACCAGACAGGGTTGGGATGGCTACACCTTC.

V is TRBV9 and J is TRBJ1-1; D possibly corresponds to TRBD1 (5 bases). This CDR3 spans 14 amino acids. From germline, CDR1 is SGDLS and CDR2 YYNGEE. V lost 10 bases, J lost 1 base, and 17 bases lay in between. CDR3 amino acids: CASARVWGNTEAFF. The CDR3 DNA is TGTGCCTCCGCCAGGGTCTGGGGGAACACTGAAGCTTTCTTT.

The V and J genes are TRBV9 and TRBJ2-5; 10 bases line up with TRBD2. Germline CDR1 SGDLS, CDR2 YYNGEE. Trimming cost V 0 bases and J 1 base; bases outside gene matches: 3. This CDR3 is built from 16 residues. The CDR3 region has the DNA TGTGCCAGCAGCGTAGCAGCGGGGGGGATCCAAGAGACCCAGTACTTC. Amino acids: CASSVAAGGIQETQYF.

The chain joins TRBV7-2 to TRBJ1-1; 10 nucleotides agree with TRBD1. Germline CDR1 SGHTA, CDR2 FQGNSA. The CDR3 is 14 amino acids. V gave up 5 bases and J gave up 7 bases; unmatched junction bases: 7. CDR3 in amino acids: CASSTRQGASEAFF. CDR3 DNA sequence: TGTGCCAGCAGCACCCGACAGGGGGCGAGTGAAGCTTTCTTT.

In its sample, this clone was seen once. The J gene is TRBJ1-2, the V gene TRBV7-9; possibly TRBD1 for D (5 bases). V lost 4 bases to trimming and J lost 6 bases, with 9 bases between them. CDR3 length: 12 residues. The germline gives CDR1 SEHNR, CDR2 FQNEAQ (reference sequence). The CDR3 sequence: CASSSQGNGYTF. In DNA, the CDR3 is TGTGCCAGCAGCTCGCAGGGTAATGGCTACACCTTC. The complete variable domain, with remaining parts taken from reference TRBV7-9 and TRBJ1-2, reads DTGVSQNPRHKITKRGQNVTFRCDPISEHNRLYWYRQTLGQGPEFLTYFQNEAQLEKSRLLSDRFSAERPKGSFSTLEIQRTEQGDSAMYLCASSSQGNGYTFGSGTRLTVV.

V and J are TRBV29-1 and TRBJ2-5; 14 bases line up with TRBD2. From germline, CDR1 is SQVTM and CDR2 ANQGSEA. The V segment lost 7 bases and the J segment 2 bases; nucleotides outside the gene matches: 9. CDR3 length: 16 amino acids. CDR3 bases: TGCAGCGGCTGCTCCGGGACTAGCGGGGGACAAGAGACCCAGTACTTC. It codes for CSGCSGTSGGQETQYF.

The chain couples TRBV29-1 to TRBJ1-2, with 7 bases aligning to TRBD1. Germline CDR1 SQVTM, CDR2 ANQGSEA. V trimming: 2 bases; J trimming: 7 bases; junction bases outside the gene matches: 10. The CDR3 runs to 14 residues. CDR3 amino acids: CSVELTDRVGGYTF. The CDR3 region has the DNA TGCAGCGTTGAATTAACAGACAGGGTGGGTGGCTACACCTTC. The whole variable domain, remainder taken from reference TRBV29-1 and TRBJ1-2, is SAVISQKPSRDICQRGTSLTIQCQVDSQVTMMFWYRQQPGQSLTLIATANQGSEATYESGFVIDKFPISRPNLTFSTLTVSNMSPEDSSIYLCSVELTDRVGGYTFGSGTRLTVV.

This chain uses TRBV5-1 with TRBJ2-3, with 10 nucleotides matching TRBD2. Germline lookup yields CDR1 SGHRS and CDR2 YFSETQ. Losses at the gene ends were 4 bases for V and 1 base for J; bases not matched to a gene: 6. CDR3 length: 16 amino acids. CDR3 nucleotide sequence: TGCGCCAGCAGCACAAGCACTAGCGGGGGCACAGATACGCAGTATTTT. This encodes CASSTSTSGGTDTQYF.

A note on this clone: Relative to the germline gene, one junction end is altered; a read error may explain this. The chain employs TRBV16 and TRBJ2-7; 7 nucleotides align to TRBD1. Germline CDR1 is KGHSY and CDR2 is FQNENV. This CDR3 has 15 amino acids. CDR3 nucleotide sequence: TGTGCCAGCAGCCAATCCGGGACAGACTCCTACGGGCAGTACTTC. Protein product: CASSQSGTDSYGQYF.

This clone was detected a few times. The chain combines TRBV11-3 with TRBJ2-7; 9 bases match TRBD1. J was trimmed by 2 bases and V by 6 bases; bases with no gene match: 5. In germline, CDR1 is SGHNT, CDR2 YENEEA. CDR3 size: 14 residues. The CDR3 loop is CASSPTGGTYEQYF. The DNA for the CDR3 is TGTGCCAGCAGTCCAACAGGGGGCACCTACGAGCAGTACTTC.

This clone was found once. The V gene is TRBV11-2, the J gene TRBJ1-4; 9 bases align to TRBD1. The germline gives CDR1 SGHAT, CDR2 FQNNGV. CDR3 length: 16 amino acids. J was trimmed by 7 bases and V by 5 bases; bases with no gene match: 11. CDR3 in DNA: TGTGCCAGCAGCGCGTACGGGACAGGGCTAACTGAAAAACTGTTTTTT. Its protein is CASSAYGTGLTEKLFF.

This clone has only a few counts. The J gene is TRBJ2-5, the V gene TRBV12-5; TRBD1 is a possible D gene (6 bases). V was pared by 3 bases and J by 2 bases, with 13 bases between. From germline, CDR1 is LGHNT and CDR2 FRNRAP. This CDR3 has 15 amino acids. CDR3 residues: CASGLAKGEQETQYF. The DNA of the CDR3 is TGTGCTAGTGGTTTAGCTAAGGGGGAACAAGAGACCCAGTACTTC.

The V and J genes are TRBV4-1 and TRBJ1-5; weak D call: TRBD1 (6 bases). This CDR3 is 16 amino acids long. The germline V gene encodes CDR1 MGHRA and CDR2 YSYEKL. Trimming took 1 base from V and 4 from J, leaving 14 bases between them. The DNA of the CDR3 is TGCGCCAGCAGCCAAGGACAGGATATAGGGAATCAGCCCCAGCATTTT. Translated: CASSQGQDIGNQPQHF.

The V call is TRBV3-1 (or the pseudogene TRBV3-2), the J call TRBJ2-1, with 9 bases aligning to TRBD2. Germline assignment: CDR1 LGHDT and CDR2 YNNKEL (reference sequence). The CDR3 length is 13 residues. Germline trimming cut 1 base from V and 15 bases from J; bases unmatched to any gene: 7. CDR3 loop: CASSQGGGDRGFF. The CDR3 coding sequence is TGTGCCAGCAGCCAAGGCGGGGGGGACCGCGGGTTCTTC.

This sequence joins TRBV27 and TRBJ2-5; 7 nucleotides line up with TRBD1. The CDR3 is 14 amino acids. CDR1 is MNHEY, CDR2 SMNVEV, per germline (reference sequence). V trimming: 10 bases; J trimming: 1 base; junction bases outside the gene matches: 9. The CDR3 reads CATQSGTVQETQYF. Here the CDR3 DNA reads TGTGCCACCCAGTCCGGGACAGTCCAAGAGACCCAGTACTTC.

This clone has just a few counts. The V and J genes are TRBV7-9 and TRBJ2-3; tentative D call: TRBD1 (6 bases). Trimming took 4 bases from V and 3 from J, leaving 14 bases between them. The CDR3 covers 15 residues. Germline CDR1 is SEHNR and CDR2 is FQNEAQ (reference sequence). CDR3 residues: CASSSTGSRTDTQYF. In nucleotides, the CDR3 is TGTGCCAGCAGCTCAACAGGGTCGAGGACAGATACGCAGTATTTT.

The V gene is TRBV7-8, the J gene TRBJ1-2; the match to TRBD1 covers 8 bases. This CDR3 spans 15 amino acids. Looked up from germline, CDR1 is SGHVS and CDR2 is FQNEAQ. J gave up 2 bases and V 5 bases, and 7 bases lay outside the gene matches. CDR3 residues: CASSPPGTGNYGYTF. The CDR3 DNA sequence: TGTGCCAGCAGCCCACCCGGGACAGGCAACTATGGCTACACCTTC. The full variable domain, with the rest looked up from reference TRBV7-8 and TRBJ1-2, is GAGVSQSPRYKVAKRGQDVALRCDPISGHVSLFWYQQALGQGPEFLTYFQNEAQLDKSGLPSDRFFAERPEGSVSTLKIQRTQQEDSAVYLCASSPPGTGNYGYTFGSGTRLTVV.

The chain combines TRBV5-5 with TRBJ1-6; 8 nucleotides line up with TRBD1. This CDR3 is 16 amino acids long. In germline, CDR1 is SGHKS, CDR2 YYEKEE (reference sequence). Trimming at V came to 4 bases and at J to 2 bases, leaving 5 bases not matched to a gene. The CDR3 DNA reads TGTGCCAGCAGCGAGGGACAGGCCCCCTATAATTCACCCCTCCACTTT. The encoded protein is CASSEGQAPYNSPLHF.